Sequencing of this T cell receptor (beta chain) was carried out in a study of beta chain features in type 1 diabetes. CDR3 size: 14 residues. Trimming at V came to 6 bases and at J to 5 bases, leaving 8 bases not matched to a gene. Germline V gene data show CDR1 as MNHEY and CDR2 as SVGAGI. This clone has a handful of counts. What it binds is not known. Of the isolated RNA, all was reverse transcribed, and so the sequenced material was expressed TCRB transcripts. The data were produced by immunoSEQ multiplex PCR, yet TCRdb's version contains in-frame clones alone and is incomplete. The data hold about 150,000 clones, with more than 9.5% observed a single time. The study's findings and limits: When cDNA is sequenced, cells with high TCR expression could be over-represented.

The single heparinised draw taken from each donor contained 90 to 150 mL of blood on average. The origin of this receptor is a man aged 18 to 30 in good health. The sample consisted of central memory CD4+ T cells from blood. This chain connects TRBV6-5 to TRBJ1-1; 8 bases are shared with TRBD1. As DNA, the CDR3 is TGTGCCAGCAGGAGGACTGACAGGGGTACTGAAGCTTTCTTT. Protein: CASRRTDRGTEAFF.